Following are 11 T cell receptor beta chains from one sample sequenced in a study of response to subunit inactivated influenza vaccine. TCRdb reprocessed the RT-PCR reads with MiXCR, giving one entry per CDR3 protein. The profile shows under 200,000 distinct CDR3 sequences, about 10% of them singletons. The specimen comprised CD8+ T cells sorted from PBMCs, sampled around 25 months after vaccination. Receptors originate from a man between 50 and 70 years old who received an inactivated influenza vaccine.

This clonotype was detected a few times. As DNA, the CDR3 is TGTGCCAGCAGTTACTCGGACAGGGGTGGCTACAATGAGCAGTTCTTC. Its translation: CASSYSDRGGYNEQFF. The chain joins TRBV6-5 to TRBJ2-1; the match to TRBD1 covers 9 bases. CDR3 size: 16 residues. Germline trimming cut 0 bases from V and 3 bases from J; bases unmatched to any gene: 3. The germline CDR1 and CDR2 sequences are MNHEY and SVGAGI.

This chain connects TRBV20-1 to TRBJ2-7; D ambiguous. This CDR3 region has 12 residues. Trimming took off 0 bases at V and 4 bases at J, with 7 bases between the two ends. Germline V gives CDR1 DFQATT, CDR2 SNEGSKA (reference sequence). The CDR3 coding sequence is TGCAGTGCTAGAGATTCTGAGTACGAGCAGTACTTC. Its translation is CSARDSEYEQYF.

This clonotype was detected ten times or more. The rearrangement uses TRBV12-3 or TRBV12-4 and TRBJ1-1; weak D call: TRBD1 (5 bases). The CDR3 is 11 residues long. V lost 3 bases to trimming and J lost 10 bases, with 9 bases between them. In DNA, the CDR3 is TGTGCCAGCAGTTTGGGGGGGATAGCTTTCTTT. It encodes CASSLGGIAFF.

The CDR3 here is CASSYSFETQYF. In nucleotides, the CDR3 is TGTGCCAGCAGTTACTCGTTTGAGACCCAGTACTTC. V and J are TRBV6-6 and TRBJ2-5; D not resolved. The CDR3 has 12 residues. Germline V gives CDR1 MNHNY, CDR2 SVGAGI (reference sequence). The V end was cut by 0 bases, the J end by 5 bases, with 4 bases between.

This clonotype was picked up many times. The chain couples TRBV12-3 or TRBV12-4 to TRBJ2-2, with D perhaps being TRBD1 or TRBD2 (6 bases each). Between the trimmed V and J ends, which lost 1 base and 3 bases, there was a span of 12 bases. The CDR3 contains 16 residues. Here the CDR3 reads CASSLVEGGDTGELFF. Written as DNA, the CDR3 is TGTGCCAGCAGTTTAGTGGAGGGGGGAGACACCGGGGAGCTGTTTTTT.

The chain carries TRBV29-1 and TRBJ2-2; D not certain. The ends were cut back, 3 bases at V and 4 bases at J, with 6 bases in the middle. Germline V CDR1 and CDR2: SQVTM, ANQGSEA. This CDR3 contains 12 residues. CDR3 region: CSVDDTTGELFF. The DNA for the CDR3 is TGCAGCGTTGATGACACCACCGGGGAGCTGTTTTTT.

This clonotype was counted ten times or more. The rearrangement joins TRBV28 to TRBJ2-7, with D hard to call. V shed 4 bases and J shed 0 bases, with 19 bases lying between them. The CDR3 covers 17 residues. Germline V lookup: CDR1 MDHEN, CDR2 SYDVKM. The CDR3 DNA sequence: TGTGCCAGCAGTTGGCACCGATCTTACTACAGCTCCTACGAGCAGTACTTC. Amino acids: CASSWHRSYYSSYEQYF.

This clonotype came up many times. The gene calls are TRBV24-1 and TRBJ2-1, with D unresolved. Trimming cost V 2 bases and J 7 bases, with 11 bases left between them. Per germline, CDR1 KGHDR and CDR2 SFDVKD. This CDR3 comprises 14 residues. The CDR3: CATSDWGRRNEQFF. For the CDR3, the DNA is TGTGCCACCAGTGATTGGGGAAGGCGGAATGAGCAGTTCTTC.

This chain joins TRBV20-1 and TRBJ2-7; 7 bases are shared with TRBD2. V trimming: 3 bases; J trimming: 6 bases; junction bases outside the gene matches: 11. Germline CDR1 DFQATT, CDR2 SNEGSKA (reference sequence). The CDR3 is 14 amino acids. The CDR3 loop is CSARLAETKREQYF. In DNA, the CDR3 is TGCAGTGCTAGGCTAGCGGAGACTAAGCGCGAGCAGTACTTC.

This clonotype was seen at least ten times. The rearrangement joins TRBV20-1 to TRBJ2-1; no reliable D call. Trimming left V 3 bases short and J 0 bases short, with 9 bases between. The CDR3 loop spans 14 amino acids. CDR1 is DFQATT and CDR2 is SNEGSKA in the germline V gene (reference sequence). The CDR3 DNA sequence: TGCAGTGCTAGCGGCCAGGACTCCTACAATGAGCAGTTCTTC. Amino acids: CSASGQDSYNEQFF.

There are a few counts of this clonotype. This rearrangement joins TRBV5-6 to TRBJ2-5; TRBD2 aligns across 7 bases. V lost 0 bases to trimming and J lost 0 bases; unmatched junction nucleotides: 5. Germline V lookup: CDR1 SGHDT, CDR2 YYEEEE. The CDR3 has 16 residues. The CDR3 is CASSLGASGHQETQYF. The CDR3 nucleotides are TGTGCCAGCAGCTTGGGGGCTAGCGGACACCAAGAGACCCAGTACTTC.